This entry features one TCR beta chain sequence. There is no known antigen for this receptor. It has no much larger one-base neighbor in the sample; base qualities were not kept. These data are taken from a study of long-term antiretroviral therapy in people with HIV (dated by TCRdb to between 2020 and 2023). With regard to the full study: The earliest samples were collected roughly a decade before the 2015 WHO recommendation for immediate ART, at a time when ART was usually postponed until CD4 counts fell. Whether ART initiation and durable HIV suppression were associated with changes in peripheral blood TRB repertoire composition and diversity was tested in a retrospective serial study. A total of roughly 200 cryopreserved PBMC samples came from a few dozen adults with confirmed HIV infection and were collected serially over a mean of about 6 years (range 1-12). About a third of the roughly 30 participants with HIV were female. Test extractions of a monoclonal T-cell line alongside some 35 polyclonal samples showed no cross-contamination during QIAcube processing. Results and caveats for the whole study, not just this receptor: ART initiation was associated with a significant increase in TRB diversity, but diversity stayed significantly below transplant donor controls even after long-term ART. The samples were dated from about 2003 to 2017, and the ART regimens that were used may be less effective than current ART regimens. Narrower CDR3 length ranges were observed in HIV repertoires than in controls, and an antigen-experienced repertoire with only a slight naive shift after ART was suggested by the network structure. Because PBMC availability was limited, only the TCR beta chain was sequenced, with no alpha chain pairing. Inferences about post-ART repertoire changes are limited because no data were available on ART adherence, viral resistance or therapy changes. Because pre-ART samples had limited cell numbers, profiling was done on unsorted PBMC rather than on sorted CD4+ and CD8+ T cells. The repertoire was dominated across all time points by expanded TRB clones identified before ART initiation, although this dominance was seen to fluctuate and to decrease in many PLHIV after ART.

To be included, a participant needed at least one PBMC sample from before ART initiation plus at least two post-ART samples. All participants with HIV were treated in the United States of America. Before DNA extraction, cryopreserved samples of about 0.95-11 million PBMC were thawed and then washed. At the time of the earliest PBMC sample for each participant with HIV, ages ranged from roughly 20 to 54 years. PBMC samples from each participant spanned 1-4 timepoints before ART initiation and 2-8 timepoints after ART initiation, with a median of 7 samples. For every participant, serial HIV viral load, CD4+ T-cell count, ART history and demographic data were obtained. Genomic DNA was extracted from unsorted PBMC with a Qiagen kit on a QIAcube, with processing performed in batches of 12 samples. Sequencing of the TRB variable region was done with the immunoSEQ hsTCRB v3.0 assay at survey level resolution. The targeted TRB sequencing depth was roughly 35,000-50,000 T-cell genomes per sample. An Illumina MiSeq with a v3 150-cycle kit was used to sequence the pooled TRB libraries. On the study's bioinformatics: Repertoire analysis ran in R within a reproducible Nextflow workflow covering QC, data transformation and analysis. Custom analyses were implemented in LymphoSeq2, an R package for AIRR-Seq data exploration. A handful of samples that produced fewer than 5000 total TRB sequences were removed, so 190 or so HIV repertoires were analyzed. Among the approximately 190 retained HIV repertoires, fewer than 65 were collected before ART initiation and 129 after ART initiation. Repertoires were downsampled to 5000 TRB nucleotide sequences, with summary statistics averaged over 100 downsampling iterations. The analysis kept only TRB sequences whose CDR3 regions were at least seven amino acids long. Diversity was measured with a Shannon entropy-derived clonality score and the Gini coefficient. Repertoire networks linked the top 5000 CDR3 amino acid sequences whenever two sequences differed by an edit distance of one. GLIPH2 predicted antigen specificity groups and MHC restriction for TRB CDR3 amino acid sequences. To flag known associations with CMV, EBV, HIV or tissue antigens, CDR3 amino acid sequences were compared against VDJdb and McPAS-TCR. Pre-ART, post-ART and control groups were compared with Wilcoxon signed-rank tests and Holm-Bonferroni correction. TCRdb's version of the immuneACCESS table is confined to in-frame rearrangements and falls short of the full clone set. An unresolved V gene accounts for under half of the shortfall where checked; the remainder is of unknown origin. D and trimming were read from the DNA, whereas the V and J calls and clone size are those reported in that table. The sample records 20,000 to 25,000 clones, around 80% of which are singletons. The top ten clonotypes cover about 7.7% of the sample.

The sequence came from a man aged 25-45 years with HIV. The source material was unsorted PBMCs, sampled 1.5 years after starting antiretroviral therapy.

The nucleotide sequence reads as follows: TGCAGCGTTACCCTAGCGGGGGGGCTCAATGAGCAGTTCTTC. It translates to CSVTLAGGLNEQFF. The rearranged chain carries TRBV29-1 and TRBJ2-1, with 12 bases in between that match TRBD2. CDR1 SQVTM and CDR2 ANQGSEA are derived from the germline V gene. Unmatched junction bases come to 5, with V trimmed by 5 bases and J by 6 bases. From cysteine to phenylalanine, the CDR3 is 14 amino acids long. Only the CDR3 part of the read is kept: 42 bases, read in frame from the first base.